Each of the 10 T cell receptor beta chains below was sequenced from the same sample in a study of human T cells and chemical hapten exposure. MiXCR, applied by TCRdb to the RACE reads, yields one record per CDR3 protein. The sample lists 95,000 to 150,000 distinct CDR3 sequences, less than 15% seen once, with around 3% in the top ten. This sample's time point: pre-sensitization, week 0. Specified treatment: therapeutic diphenylcyclopropenone sensitization with weekly scalp DPC. The sequencing here drew on whole blood, taken in connection with sensitization to the hapten diphenylcyclopropenone (DPC). These receptors all stem from a woman aged 18-35 years with alopecia areata. Some clones in this sample may be carry-over from other donors' samples.

This clonotype was counted between two and nine times. The chain has TRBV4-3 and TRBJ2-3; no definite D call. This CDR3 has 15 residues. V lost 0 bases and J 1 base, leaving 8 bases between the germline ends. Germline CDR1 and CDR2: LGHNA and YSLEER. The CDR3 loop reads CASSQEYGRTDTQYF. For the CDR3, the DNA is TGCGCCAGCAGCCAAGAATACGGCCGCACAGATACGCAGTATTTT.

This clonotype has at least ten counts. The chain combines TRBV7-2 with TRBJ1-5; D gene unclear. V lost 2 bases and J lost 4, with 6 bases in between. The CDR3 totals 13 residues. Germline V CDR1 and CDR2: SGHTA, FQGNSA. CDR3 sequence reads: CASSLRGNQPQHF. Written as DNA, the CDR3 is TGTGCCAGCAGCTTAAGAGGGAATCAGCCCCAGCATTTT.

The chain employs TRBV20-1 and TRBJ2-7; TRBD1 matches 9 bases. Germline lookup yields CDR1 DFQATT and CDR2 SNEGSKA (reference sequence). The CDR3 contains 12 residues. J was trimmed by 3 bases and V by 6 bases; bases with no gene match: 3. This CDR3 reads CSAPGQGYEQYF. The CDR3 nucleotides read TGCAGTGCCCCGGGACAGGGCTACGAGCAGTACTTC.

The chain links TRBV7-9 to TRBJ1-1; D is unresolved. This CDR3 region has 16 residues. Trimming left V 4 bases short and J 4 bases short, with 19 bases between. CDR1 and CDR2 (germline): SEHNR, FQNEAQ (reference sequence). The CDR3 region is CASSSSMYLGGTEAFF. In nucleotides, the CDR3 is TGTGCCAGCAGCTCTAGCATGTACCTCGGCGGCACTGAAGCTTTCTTT.

This rearrangement joins TRBV2 to TRBJ1-6; 10 nucleotides match TRBD1. The CDR3 covers 15 residues. Germline-derived CDR1 and CDR2 are SNHLY and FYNNEI. Unmatched junction bases numbered 6, after V lost 6 bases and J lost 7 bases. The CDR3 nucleotides read TGTGCCAGCAGGTACCGGGACAGGGGAAATTCACCCCTCCACTTT. Translation gives CASRYRDRGNSPLHF.

This clonotype has more than one count but fewer than ten. The chain joins TRBV20-1 to TRBJ2-7, with 10 bases that match TRBD1. In germline, CDR1 is DFQATT, CDR2 SNEGSKA (reference sequence). The V gene end was trimmed by 3 bases and the J gene end by 3 bases; junction bases not matched to a gene: 5. The CDR3 has 14 amino acids. The CDR3 reads CSASHRTGGYEQYF. The CDR3 nucleotides read TGCAGTGCTAGCCACCGGACAGGGGGCTACGAGCAGTACTTC.

This clonotype was picked up many times. This chain links TRBV2 with TRBJ1-5; possible D gene TRBD1, 5 bases. V lost 8 bases and J 1 base, leaving 12 bases between the germline ends. Germline assignment: CDR1 SNHLY and CDR2 FYNNEI. This CDR3 is 14 amino acids long. The CDR3: CASGDWRSNQPQHF. CDR3 nucleotide sequence: TGTGCCAGCGGGGACTGGAGGAGCAATCAGCCCCAGCATTTT.

This clonotype was found many times. This chain joins TRBV20-1 and TRBJ2-2, with TRBD1 identical over 10 bases. This CDR3 is built from 13 residues. Unmatched junction bases numbered 1, after V lost 3 bases and J lost 6 bases. CDR1 and CDR2 (germline): DFQATT, SNEGSKA (reference sequence). Here the CDR3 DNA reads TGCAGTGCTAGTGGACAGGGGGCCGGGGAGCTGTTTTTT. This sequence encodes CSASGQGAGELFF.

V gene TRBV5-4 combines with J gene TRBJ2-1; 11 bases align to TRBD2. The CDR3 sequence is 16 residues long. The J segment lost 6 bases and the V segment lost 1 base, leaving 6 bases of the junction unmatched. Germline CDR1 reads SGHNT; CDR2 reads YYREEE (reference sequence). CDR3 nucleotide sequence: TGTGCCAGCAGCTTGCGCCTTAGCGGGGGGGCCAATGAGCAGTTCTTC. Protein product: CASSLRLSGGANEQFF.

The chain recombines TRBV7-2 with TRBJ2-1, with a weak D call TRBD2 (5 bases). The ends were cut back, 0 bases at V and 7 bases at J, with 10 bases in the middle. There are 14 residues in the CDR3. CDR1 SGHTA and CDR2 FQGNSA come from the germline V gene. The CDR3 sequence: CASSLALARNEQFF. The CDR3 region has the DNA TGTGCCAGCAGCTTAGCGCTAGCTAGGAATGAGCAGTTCTTC.